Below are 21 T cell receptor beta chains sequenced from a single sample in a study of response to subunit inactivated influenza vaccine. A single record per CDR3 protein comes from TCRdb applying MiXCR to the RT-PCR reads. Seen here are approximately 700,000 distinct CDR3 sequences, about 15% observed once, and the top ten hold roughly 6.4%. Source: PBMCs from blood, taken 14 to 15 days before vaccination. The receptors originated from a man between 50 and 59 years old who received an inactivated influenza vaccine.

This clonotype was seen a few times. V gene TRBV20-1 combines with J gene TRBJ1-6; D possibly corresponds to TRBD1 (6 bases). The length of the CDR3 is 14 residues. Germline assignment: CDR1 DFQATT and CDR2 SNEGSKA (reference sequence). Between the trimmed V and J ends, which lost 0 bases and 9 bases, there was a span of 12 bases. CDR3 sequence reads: CSARETGPSSPLHF. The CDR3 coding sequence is TGCAGTGCTAGAGAGACAGGCCCTAGTTCACCCCTCCACTTT.

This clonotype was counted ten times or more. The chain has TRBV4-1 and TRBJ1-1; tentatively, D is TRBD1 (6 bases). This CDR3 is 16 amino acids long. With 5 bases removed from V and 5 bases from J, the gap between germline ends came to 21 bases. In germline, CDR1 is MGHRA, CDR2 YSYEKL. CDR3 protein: CASSGALGARGTEAFF. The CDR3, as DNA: TGCGCCAGCAGCGGGGCCCTGGGGGCGCGTGGTACTGAAGCTTTCTTT.

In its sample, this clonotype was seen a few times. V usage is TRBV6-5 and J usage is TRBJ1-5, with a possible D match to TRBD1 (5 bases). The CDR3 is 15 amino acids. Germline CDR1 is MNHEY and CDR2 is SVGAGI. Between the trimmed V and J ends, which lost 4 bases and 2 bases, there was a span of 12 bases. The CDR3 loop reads CASSSGPTGNQPQHF. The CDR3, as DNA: TGTGCCAGCAGTTCCGGACCGACAGGCAATCAGCCCCAGCATTTT.

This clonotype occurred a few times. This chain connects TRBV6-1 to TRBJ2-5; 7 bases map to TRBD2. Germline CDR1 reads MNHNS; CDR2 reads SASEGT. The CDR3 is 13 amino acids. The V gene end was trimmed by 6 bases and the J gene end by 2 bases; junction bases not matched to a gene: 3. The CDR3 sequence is CASRLSGQETQYF. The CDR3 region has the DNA TGTGCCAGCAGACTTAGCGGGCAAGAGACCCAGTACTTC.

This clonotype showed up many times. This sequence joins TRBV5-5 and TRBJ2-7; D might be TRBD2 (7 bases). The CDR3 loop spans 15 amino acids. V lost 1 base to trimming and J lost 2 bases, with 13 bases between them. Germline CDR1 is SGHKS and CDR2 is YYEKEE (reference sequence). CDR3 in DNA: TGTGCCAGCAGCTTGCTGCGGGGGCCTGCCTACGAGCAGTACTTC. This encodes CASSLLRGPAYEQYF.

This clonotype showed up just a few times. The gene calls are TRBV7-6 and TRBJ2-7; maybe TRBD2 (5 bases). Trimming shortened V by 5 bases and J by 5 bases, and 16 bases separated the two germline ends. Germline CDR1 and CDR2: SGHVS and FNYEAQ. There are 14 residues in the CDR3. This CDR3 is CASSPRGIADEQYF. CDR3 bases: TGTGCCAGCAGCCCTCGGGGAATTGCGGACGAGCAGTACTTC.

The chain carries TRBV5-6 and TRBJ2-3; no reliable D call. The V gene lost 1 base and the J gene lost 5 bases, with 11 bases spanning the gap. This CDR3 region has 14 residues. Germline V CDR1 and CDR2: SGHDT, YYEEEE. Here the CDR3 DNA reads TGTGCCAGCAGCTTGATTAGGGCCGAAGATACGCAGTATTTT. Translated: CASSLIRAEDTQYF.

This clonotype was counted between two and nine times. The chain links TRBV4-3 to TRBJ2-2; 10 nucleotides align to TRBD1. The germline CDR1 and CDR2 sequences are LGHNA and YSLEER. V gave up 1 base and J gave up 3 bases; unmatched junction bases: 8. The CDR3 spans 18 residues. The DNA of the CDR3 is TGCGCCAGCAGCCAAGGACCGGGACAGGGGCTCCACACCGGGGAGCTGTTTTTT. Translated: CASSQGPGQGLHTGELFF.

CDR3 DNA: TGTGCCACCCAAGGCCCCGAGTCCTATGGCTACACCTTC. Translated: CATQGPESYGYTF. The genes are TRBV24-1 and TRBJ1-2; D call uncertain. Trimming cost V 9 bases and J 4 bases, with 14 bases left between them. This CDR3 comprises 13 residues. Per germline, CDR1 KGHDR and CDR2 SFDVKD.

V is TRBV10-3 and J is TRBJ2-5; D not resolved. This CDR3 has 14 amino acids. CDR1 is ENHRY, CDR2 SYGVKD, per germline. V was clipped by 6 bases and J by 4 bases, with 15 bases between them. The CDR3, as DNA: TGTGCCATCAGCCCGATTTACCAAAGAGAGACCCAGTACTTC. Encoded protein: CAISPIYQRETQYF.

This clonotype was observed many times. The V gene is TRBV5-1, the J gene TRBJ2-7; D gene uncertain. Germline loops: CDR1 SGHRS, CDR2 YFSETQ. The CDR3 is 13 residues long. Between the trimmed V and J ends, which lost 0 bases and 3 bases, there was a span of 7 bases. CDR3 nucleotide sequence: TGCGCCAGCAGCTTGGATCTAGGCTACGAGCAGTACTTC. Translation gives CASSLDLGYEQYF.

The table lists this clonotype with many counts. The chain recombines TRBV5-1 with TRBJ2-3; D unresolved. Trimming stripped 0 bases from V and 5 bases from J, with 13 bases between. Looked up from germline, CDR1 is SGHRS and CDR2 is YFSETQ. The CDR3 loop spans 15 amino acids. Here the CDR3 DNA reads TGCGCCAGCAGCTTGGAGGCTCCCGGTTTAGATACGCAGTATTTT. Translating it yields CASSLEAPGLDTQYF.

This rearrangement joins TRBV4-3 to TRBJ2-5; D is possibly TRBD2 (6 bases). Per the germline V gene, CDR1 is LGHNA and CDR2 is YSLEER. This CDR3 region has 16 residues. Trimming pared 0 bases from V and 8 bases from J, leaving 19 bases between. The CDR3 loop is CASSQDGHGTPDTQYF. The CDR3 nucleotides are TGCGCCAGCAGCCAAGATGGCCACGGGACTCCCGACACCCAGTACTTC.

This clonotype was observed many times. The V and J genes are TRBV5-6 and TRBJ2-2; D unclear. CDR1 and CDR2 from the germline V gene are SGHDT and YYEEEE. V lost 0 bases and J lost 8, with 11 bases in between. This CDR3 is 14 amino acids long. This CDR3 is CASSLGRSLGELFF. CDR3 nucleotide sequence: TGTGCCAGCAGCTTGGGACGGTCGTTGGGGGAGCTGTTTTTT.

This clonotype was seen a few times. CDR3 sequence reads: CASSFPGGLGYTF. In nucleotides, the CDR3 is TGTGCCAGCAGCTTCCCAGGGGGATTAGGCTACACCTTC. The J gene is TRBJ1-2, the V gene TRBV7-9; 7 bases fit TRBD1. V was pared by 3 bases and J by 8 bases, with 6 bases of the junction left unmatched. CDR1 and CDR2 (germline): SEHNR, FQNEAQ (reference sequence). The length of the CDR3 is 13 residues.

The CDR3 spells CASSPGQGVTIEQFF. The DNA of the CDR3 is TGTGCCAGCAGTCCCGGACAGGGTGTCACAATTGAGCAGTTCTTC. The J gene is TRBJ2-1, the V gene TRBV27; 8 positions agree with TRBD1. The germline gives CDR1 MNHEY, CDR2 SMNVEV (reference sequence). There are 15 residues in the CDR3. V was clipped by 5 bases and J by 9 bases; unmatched bases: 12.

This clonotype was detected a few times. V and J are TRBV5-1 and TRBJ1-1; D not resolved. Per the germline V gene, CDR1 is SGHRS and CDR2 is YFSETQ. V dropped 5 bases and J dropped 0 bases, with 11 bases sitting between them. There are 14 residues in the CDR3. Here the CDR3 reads CASRTDPLNTEAFF. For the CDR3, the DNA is TGCGCCAGCAGGACCGACCCTTTGAACACTGAAGCTTTCTTT. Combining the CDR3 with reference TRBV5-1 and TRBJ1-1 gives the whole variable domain KAGVTQTPRYLIKTRGQQVTLSCSPISGHRSVSWYQQTPGQGLQFLFEYFSETQRNKGNFPGRFSGRQFSNSRSEMNVSTLELGDSALYLCASRTDPLNTEAFFGQGTRLTVV.

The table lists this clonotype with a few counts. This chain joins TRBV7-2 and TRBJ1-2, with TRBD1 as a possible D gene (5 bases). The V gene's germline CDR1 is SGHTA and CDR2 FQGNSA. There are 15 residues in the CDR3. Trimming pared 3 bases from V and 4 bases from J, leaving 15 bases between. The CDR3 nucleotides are TGTGCCAGCAGCTTTGGACACTCACGGGTCTATGGCTACACCTTC. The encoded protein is CASSFGHSRVYGYTF.

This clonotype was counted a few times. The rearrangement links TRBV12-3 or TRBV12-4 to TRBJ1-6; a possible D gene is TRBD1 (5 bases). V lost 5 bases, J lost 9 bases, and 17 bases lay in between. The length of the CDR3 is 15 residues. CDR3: CASSTSGGGVSPLHF. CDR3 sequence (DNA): TGTGCCAGCAGTACCAGTGGGGGTGGGGTTTCACCCCTCCACTTT.

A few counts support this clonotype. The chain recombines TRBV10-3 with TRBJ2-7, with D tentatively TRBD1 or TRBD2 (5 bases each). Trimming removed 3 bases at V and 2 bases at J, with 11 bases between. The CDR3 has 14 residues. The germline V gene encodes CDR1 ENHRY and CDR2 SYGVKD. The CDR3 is CAISDRASTYEQYF. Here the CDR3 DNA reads TGTGCCATCAGTGACAGGGCTAGCACCTACGAGCAGTACTTC.

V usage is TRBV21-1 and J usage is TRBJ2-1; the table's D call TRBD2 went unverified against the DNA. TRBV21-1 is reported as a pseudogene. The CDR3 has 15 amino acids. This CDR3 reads CASSKRGGWYNEQFF. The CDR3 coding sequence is TGTGCCAGCAGCAAACGAGGCGGGTGGTACAATGAGCAGTTCTTC.